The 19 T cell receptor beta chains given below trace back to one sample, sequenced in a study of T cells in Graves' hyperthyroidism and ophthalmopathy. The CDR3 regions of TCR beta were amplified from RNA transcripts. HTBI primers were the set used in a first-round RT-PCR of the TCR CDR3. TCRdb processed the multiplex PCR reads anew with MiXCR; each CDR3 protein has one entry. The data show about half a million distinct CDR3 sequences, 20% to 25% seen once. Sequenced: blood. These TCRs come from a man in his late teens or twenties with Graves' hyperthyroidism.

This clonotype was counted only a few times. CDR3 nucleotides: TGTGCCAGCACCCTGAGGGAATTTCACGAGCAGTACTTC. This sequence encodes CASTLREFHEQYF. The rearrangement uses TRBV6-2 or TRBV6-3 and TRBJ2-7; TRBD2 might be the D (5 bases). CDR3 size: 13 residues. Germline V gene lookup returns CDR1 MNHEY and CDR2 SVGEGT. Trimming left V 7 bases short and J 5 bases short, with 15 bases between.

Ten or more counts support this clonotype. CDR3 DNA sequence: TGTGCCGCCAAAGGCAGGTTTGATCACGAGCAGTACTTC. It translates to CAAKGRFDHEQYF. The rearrangement joins TRBV2 to TRBJ2-7; D unclear. CDR3 length: 13 residues. Between the trimmed V and J ends, which lost 11 bases and 5 bases, there was a span of 19 bases. From germline, CDR1 is SNHLY and CDR2 FYNNEI. The full variable domain, rest sourced from reference TRBV2 and TRBJ2-7, is EPEVTQTPSHQVTQMGQEVILRCVPISNHLYFYWYRQILGQKVEFLVSFYNNEISEKSEIFDDQFSVERPDGSNFTLKIRSTKLEDSAMYFCAAKGRFDHEQYFGPGTRLTVT.

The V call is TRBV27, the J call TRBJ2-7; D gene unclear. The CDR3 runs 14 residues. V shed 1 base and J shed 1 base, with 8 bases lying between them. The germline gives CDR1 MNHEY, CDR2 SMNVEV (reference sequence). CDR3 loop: CASSLYLSSYEQYF. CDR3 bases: TGTGCCAGCAGTTTATATCTCAGTTCCTACGAGCAGTACTTC.

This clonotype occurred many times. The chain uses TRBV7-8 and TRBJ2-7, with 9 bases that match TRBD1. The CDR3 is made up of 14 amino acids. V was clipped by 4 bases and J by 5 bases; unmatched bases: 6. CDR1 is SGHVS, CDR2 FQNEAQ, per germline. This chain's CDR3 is CASSSWDRVNEQYF. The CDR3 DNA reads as TGTGCCAGCAGCTCATGGGACAGGGTCAACGAGCAGTACTTC.

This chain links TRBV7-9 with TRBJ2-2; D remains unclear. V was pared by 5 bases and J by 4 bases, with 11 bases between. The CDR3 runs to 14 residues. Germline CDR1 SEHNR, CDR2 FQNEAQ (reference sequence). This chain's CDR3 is CASSTKDLTGELFF. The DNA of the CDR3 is TGTGCCAGCAGCACAAAAGATCTCACCGGGGAGCTGTTTTTT.

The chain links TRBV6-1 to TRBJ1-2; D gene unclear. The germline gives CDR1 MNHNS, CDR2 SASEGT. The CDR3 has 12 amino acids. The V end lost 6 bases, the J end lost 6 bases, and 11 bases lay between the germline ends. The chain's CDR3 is CASRDYLNGYTF. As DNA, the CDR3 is TGTGCCAGCAGGGACTATCTAAATGGCTACACCTTC.

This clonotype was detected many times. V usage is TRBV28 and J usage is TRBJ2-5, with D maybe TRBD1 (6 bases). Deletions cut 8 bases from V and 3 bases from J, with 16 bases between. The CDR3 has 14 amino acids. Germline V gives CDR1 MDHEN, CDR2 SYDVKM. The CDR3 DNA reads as TGTGCCAGCCGTCCCCCGGGACAAAAAGAGACCCAGTACTTC. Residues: CASRPPGQKETQYF. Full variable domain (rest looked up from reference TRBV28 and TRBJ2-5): DVKVTQSSRYLVKRTGEKVFLECVQDMDHENMFWYRQDPGLGLRLIYFSYDVKMKEKGDIPEGYSVSREKKERFSLILESASTNQTSMYLCASRPPGQKETQYFGPGTRLLVL.

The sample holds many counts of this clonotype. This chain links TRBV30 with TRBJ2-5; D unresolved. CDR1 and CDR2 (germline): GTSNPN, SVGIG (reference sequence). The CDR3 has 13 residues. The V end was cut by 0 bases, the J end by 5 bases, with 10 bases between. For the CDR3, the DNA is TGTGCCTGGAGTGTGGTGACCATCGAGACCCAGTACTTC. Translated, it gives CAWSVVTIETQYF.

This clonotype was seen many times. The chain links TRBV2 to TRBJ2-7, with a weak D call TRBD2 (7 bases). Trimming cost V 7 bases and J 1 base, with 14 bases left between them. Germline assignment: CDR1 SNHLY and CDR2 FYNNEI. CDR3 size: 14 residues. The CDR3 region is CASIPEGGSYEQYF. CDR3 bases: TGTGCCAGCATCCCCGAGGGGGGGTCCTACGAGCAGTACTTC.

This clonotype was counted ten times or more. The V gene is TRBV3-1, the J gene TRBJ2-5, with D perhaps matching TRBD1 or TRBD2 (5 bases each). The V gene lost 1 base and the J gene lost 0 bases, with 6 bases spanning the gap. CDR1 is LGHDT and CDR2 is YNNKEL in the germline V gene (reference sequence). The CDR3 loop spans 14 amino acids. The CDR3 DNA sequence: TGTGCCAGCAGCCAAGTGGGGGACCAAGAGACCCAGTACTTC. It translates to CASSQVGDQETQYF.

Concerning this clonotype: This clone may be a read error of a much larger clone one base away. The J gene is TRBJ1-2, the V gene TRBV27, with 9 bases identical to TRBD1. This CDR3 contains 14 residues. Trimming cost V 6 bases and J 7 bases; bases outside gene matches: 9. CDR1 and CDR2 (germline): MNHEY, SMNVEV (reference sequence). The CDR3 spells CASSQTGGRAGYTF. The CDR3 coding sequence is TGTGCCAGCAGCCAAACAGGGGGCCGGGCTGGCTACACCTTC.

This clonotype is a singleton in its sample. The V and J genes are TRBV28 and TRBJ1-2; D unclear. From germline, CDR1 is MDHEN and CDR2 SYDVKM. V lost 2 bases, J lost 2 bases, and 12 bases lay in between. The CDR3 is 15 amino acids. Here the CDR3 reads CASSLAQPTNYGYTF. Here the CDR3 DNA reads TGTGCCAGCAGTTTAGCACAGCCCACGAACTATGGCTACACCTTC.

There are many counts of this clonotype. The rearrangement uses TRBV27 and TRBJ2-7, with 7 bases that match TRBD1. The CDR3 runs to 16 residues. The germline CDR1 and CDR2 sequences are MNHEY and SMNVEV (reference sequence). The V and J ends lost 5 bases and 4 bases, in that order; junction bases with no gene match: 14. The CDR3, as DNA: TGTGCCAGCAGTGCCTACCCAGGGACAGAATCATACGAGCAGTACTTC. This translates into CASSAYPGTESYEQYF.

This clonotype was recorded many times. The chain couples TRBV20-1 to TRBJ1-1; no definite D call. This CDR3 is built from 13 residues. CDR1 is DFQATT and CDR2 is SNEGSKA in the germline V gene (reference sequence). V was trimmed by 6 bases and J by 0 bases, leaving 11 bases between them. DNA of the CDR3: TGCAGTGCGGACGACACATTGAACACTGAAGCTTTCTTT. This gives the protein CSADDTLNTEAFF.

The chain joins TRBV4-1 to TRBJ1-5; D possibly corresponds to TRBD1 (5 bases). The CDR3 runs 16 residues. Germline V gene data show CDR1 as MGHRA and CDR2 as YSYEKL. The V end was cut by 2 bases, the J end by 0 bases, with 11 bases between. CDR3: CASSQPQGNSNQPQHF. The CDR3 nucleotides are TGCGCCAGCAGCCAACCCCAGGGAAATAGCAATCAGCCCCAGCATTTT.

CDR3 in amino acids: CASSQVLGQERNTIYF. The CDR3 nucleotides are TGCGCCAGCAGCCAAGTGCTCGGACAGGAGAGAAACACCATATATTTT. This chain links TRBV4-1 with TRBJ1-3; TRBD1 matches at 7 bases. V shed 1 base and J 5 bases; nucleotides not matched to a gene: 8. The CDR3 spans 16 residues. Germline CDR1 reads MGHRA; CDR2 reads YSYEKL.

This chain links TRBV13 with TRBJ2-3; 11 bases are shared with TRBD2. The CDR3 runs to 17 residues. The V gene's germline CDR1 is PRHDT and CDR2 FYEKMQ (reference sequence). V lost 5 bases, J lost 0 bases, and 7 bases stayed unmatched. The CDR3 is CASSQAIAGGSTDTQYF. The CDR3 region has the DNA TGTGCCAGCAGCCAGGCAATAGCGGGGGGGAGCACAGATACGCAGTATTTT.

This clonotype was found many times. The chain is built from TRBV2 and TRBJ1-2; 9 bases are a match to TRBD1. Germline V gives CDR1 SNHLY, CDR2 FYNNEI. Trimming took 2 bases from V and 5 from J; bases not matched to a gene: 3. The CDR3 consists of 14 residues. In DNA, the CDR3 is TGTGCCAGCAGTGAACGGGACAGGGAGTATGGCTACACCTTC. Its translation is CASSERDREYGYTF.

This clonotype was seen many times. CDR3 nucleotide sequence: TGCGCCAGCAGCGCGAAGCAGGGGGCCACTGAAGCTTTCTTT. Translated, it gives CASSAKQGATEAFF. V gene TRBV4-1 combines with J gene TRBJ1-1; 8 nucleotides line up with TRBD1. With V trimmed by 5 bases and J by 4 bases, 6 bases remained unmatched. Per germline, CDR1 MGHRA and CDR2 YSYEKL. The CDR3 length is 14 residues.